This T cell receptor beta chain was obtained from a study of T cells after yellow fever vaccination. Study-level findings and limits: Post-booster reappearance was seen for most primary-vaccination clones (about 96% CD4, 88% CD8). Contamination of FACS-sorted repertoires by abundant clonotypes from the bulk population could occur.

Template switching by 5'RACE produced TCR cDNA, adding a universal primer site and UMIs. TCRdb used MiXCR to reprocess the 5' RACE reads, holding one entry per CDR3 protein. The sample records under 200,000 distinct CDR3 sequences, almost 7% being singletons. Trimming cost V 4 bases and J 4 bases, with 14 bases left between them. Germline-derived CDR1 and CDR2 are SGHRS and YFSETQ. This CDR3 is 14 amino acids long. This clonotype was counted between two and nine times. Its cognate antigen is unknown. The source material was CD4+ T cells sorted from PBMCs, sampled about 5 days after the first yellow fever vaccination. This sequence was found in a man between 18 and 29 years old who received the YFV17D yellow fever vaccine. This chain connects TRBV5-1 to TRBJ1-1, with TRBD1 as a possible D gene (5 bases). CDR3 residues: CASSHVGVVTEAFF. The CDR3 DNA reads TGCGCCAGCAGCCACGTGGGGGTTGTCACTGAAGCTTTCTTT.